This T cell receptor (beta chain) was retrieved from a study of blood T cell repertoires in COVID-19. Study-wide context: Donors in the United States, Italy and Spain gave samples during acute or convalescent COVID-19.

Original analysis: Amplification from reference gene primers served as the basis for estimated nucleated cell counts. Repertoires were generated with immunoSEQ multiplex PCR, while TCRdb's copy carries only in-frame clones and drops some. The V and J calls and clone size were taken over from that table, and D and trimming were inferred from the DNA. The sample consists of hundreds of thousands of clones, around four fifths of them appearing once. The V segment lost 4 bases and the J segment 6 bases; nucleotides outside the gene matches: 12. This CDR3 is built from 16 residues. Per germline, CDR1 MGHDK and CDR2 SYGVNS.

The specimen was peripheral blood. The chain uses TRBV25-1 and TRBJ2-1; 7 nucleotides match TRBD2. The sequence came from a woman aged 45 to 65 with acute or convalescent COVID-19. The CDR3, as DNA: TGTGCCAGCAGTGGGTCTAGCGGCACCTCCGGCAATGAGCAGTTCTTC. Translation: CASSGSSGTSGNEQFF.